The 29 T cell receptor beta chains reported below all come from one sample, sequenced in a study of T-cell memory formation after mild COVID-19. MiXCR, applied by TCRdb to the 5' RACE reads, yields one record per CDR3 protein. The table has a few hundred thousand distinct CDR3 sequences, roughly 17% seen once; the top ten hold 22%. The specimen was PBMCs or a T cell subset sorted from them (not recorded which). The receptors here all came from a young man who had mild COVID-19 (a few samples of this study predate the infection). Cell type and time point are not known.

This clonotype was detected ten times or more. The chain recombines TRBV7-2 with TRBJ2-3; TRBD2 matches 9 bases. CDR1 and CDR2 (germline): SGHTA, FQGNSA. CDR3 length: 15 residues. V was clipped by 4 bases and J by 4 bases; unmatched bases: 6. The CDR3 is CASSSPGLASDTQYF. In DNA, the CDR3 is TGTGCCAGCAGCTCGCCGGGACTAGCATCAGATACGCAGTATTTT.

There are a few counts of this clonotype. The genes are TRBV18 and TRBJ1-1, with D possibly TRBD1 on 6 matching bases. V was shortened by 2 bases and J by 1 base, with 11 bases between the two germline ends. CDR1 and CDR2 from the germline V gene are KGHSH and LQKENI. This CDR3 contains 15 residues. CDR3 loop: CASSPFPGQNTEAFF. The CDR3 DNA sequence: TGTGCCAGCTCACCATTTCCGGGACAGAACACTGAAGCTTTCTTT. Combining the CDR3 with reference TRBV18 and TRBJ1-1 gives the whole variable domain NAGVMQNPRHLVRRRGQEARLRCSPMKGHSHVYWYRQLPEEGLKFMVYLQKENIIDESGMPKERFSAEFPKEGPSILRIQQVVRGDSAAYFCASSPFPGQNTEAFFGQGTRLTVV.

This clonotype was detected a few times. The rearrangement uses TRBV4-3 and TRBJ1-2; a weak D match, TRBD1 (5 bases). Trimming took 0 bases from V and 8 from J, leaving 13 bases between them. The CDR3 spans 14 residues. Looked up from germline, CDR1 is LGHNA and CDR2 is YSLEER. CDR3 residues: CASSQDFQGWGYTF. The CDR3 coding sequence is TGCGCCAGCAGCCAAGATTTCCAGGGTTGGGGCTACACCTTC.

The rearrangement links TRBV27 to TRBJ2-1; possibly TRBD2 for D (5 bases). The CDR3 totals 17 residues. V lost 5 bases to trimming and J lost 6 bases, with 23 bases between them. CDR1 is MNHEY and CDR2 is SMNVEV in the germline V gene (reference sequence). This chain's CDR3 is CASSQRPRGVPLNEQFF. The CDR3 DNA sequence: TGTGCCAGCAGTCAGAGACCCCGGGGTGTCCCCCTCAATGAGCAGTTCTTC.

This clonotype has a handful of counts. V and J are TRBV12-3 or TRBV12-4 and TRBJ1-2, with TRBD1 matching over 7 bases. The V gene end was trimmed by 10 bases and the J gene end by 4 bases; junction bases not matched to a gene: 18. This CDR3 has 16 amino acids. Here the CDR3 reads CAIRAPFRDRPYGYTF. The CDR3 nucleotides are TGTGCCATCCGCGCACCTTTCCGGGACAGACCCTATGGCTACACCTTC.

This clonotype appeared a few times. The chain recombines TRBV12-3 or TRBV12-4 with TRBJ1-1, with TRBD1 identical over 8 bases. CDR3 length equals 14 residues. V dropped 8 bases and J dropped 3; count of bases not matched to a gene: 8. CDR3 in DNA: TGTGCCAGCCGGAAAGACAGGGGAGACACTGAAGCTTTCTTT. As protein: CASRKDRGDTEAFF.

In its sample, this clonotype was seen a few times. CDR3 sequence reads: CAISDPGSYYGYTF. The CDR3 DNA reads TGTGCCATCAGTGACCCAGGCTCTTACTATGGCTACACCTTC. The chain couples TRBV10-3 to TRBJ1-2; D call uncertain. Germline CDR1 reads ENHRY; CDR2 reads SYGVKD. This CDR3 is built from 14 residues. Trimming cost V 3 bases and J 3 bases, with 11 bases left between them.

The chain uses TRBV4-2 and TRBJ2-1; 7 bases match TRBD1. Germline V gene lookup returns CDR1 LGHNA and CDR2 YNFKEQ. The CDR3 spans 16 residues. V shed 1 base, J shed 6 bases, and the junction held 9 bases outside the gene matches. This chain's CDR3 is CASSQGSGGIGNEQFF. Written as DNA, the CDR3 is TGTGCCAGCAGCCAAGGGTCAGGGGGTATAGGCAATGAGCAGTTCTTC.

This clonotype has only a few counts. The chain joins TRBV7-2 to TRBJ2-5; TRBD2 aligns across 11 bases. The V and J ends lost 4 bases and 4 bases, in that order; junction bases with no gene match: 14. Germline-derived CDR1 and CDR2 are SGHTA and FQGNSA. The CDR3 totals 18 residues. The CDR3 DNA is TGTGCCAGCAGCTCGACGACTAGCGGGGTTGACCCGAGAGAGACCCAGTACTTC. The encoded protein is CASSSTTSGVDPRETQYF.

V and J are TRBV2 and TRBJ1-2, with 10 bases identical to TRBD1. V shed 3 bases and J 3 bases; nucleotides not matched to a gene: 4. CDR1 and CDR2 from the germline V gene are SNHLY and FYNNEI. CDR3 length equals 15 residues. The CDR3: CASSEGQGPYYGYTF. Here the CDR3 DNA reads TGTGCCAGCAGTGAGGGACAGGGGCCATACTATGGCTACACCTTC.

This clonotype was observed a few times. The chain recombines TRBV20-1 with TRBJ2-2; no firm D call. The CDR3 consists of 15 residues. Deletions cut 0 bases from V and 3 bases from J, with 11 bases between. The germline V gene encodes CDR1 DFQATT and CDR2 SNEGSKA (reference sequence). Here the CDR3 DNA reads TGCAGTGCTAGAGATCGGGTTACCTACACCGGGGAGCTGTTTTTT. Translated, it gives CSARDRVTYTGELFF.

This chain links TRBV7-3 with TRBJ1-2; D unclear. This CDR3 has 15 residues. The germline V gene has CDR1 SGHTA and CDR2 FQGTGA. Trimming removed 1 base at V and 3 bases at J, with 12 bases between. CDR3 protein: CASSLRGPGDYGYTF. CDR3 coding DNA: TGTGCCAGCAGCTTAAGAGGGCCGGGAGACTATGGCTACACCTTC.

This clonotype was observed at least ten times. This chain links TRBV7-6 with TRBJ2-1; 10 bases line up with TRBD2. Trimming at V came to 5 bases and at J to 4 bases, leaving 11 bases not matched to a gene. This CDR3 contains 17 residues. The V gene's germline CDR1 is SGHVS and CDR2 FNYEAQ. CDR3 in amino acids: CASSKRASGGEYNEQFF. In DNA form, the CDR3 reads TGTGCCAGCAGCAAGCGGGCTAGCGGGGGCGAATACAATGAGCAGTTCTTC.

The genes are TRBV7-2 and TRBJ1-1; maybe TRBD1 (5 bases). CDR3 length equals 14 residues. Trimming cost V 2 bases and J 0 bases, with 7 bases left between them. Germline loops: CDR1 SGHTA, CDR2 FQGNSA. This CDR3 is CASSLKGLNTEAFF. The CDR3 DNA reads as TGTGCCAGCAGCTTAAAGGGGCTGAACACTGAAGCTTTCTTT.

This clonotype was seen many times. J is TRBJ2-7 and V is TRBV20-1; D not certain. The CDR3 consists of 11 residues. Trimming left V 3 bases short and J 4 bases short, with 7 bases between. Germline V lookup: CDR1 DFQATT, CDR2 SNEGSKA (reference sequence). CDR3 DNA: TGCAGTGCTAGTCCAGGTTACGAGCAGTACTTC. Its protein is CSASPGYEQYF.

The chain's CDR3 is CSAGPTETVLGTEAFF. CDR3 nucleotide sequence: TGCAGTGCTGGACCAACGGAGACGGTTTTAGGGACTGAAGCTTTCTTT. The chain couples TRBV20-1 to TRBJ1-1; D is unclear. Germline CDR1 DFQATT, CDR2 SNEGSKA (reference sequence). This CDR3 region has 16 residues. Trimming stripped 5 bases from V and 5 bases from J, with 24 bases between.

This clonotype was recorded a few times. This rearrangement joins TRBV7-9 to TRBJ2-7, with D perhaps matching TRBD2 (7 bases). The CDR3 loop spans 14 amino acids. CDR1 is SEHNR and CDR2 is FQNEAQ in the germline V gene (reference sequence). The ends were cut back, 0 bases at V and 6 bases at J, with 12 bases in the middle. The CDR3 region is CASSLAGGGSEQYF. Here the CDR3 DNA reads TGTGCCAGCAGCTTAGCGGGCGGGGGCTCCGAGCAGTACTTC.

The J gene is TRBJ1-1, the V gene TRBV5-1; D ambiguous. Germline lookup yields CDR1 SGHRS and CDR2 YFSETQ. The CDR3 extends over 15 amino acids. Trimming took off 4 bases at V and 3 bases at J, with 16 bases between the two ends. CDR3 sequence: CASSVEGRRYTEAFF. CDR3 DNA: TGCGCCAGCAGCGTAGAGGGTCGGCGGTACACTGAAGCTTTCTTT.

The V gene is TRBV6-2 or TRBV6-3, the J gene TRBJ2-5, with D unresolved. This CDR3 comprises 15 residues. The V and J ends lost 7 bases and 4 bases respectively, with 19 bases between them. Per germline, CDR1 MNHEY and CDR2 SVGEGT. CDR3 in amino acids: CASTSVGGIIETQYF. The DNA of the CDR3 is TGTGCCAGCACCTCCGTGGGCGGTATCATAGAGACCCAGTACTTC.

CDR3 DNA: TGTGCCAGCAGTTACAGGCCTCGGGTGGGCGGGGAGCTGTTTTTT. Its translation is CASSYRPRVGGELFF. The chain links TRBV6-5 to TRBJ2-2; D gene ambiguous. In germline, CDR1 is MNHEY, CDR2 SVGAGI. V was shortened by 2 bases and J by 7 bases, with 14 bases between the two germline ends. CDR3 size: 15 residues.

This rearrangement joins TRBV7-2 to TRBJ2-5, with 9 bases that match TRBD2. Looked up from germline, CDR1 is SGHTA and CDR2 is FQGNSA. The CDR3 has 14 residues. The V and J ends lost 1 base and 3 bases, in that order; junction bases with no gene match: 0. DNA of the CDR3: TGTGCCAGCAGCTTAGGGACTAGCGAAGAGACCCAGTACTTC. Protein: CASSLGTSEETQYF. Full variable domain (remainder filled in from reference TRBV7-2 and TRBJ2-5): GAGVSQSPSNKVTEKGKDVELRCDPISGHTALYWYRQSLGQGLEFLIYFQGNSAPDKSGLPSDRFSAERTGGSVSTLTIQRTQQEDSAVYLCASSLGTSEETQYFGPGTRLLVL.

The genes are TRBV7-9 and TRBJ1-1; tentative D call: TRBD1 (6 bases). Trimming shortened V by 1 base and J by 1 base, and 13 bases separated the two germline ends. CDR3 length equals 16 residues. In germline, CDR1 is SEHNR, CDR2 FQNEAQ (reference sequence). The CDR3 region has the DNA TGTGCCAGCAGCTTAGTCCGCGCAGGGGCGAACACTGAAGCTTTCTTT. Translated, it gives CASSLVRAGANTEAFF.

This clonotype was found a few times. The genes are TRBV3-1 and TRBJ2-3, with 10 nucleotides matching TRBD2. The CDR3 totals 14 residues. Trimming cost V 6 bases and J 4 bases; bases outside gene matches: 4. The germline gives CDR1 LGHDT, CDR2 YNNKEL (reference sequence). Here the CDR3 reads CASSSSGGSDTQYF. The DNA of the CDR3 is TGTGCCAGCAGTTCTAGCGGGGGCTCAGATACGCAGTATTTT.

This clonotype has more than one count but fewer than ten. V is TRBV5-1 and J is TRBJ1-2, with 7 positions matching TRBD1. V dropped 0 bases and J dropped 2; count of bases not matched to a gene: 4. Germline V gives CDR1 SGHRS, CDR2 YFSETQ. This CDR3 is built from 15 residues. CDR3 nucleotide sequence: TGCGCCAGCAGCTTGGACAGGGGAGGGAACTATGGCTACACCTTC. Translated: CASSLDRGGNYGYTF.

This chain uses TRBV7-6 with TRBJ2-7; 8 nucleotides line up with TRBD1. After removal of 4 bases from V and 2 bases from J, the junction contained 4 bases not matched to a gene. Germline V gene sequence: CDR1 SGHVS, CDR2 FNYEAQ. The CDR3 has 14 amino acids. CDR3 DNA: TGTGCCAGCAGCTCCGGACAGGGCCCCTACGAGCAGTACTTC. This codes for CASSSGQGPYEQYF. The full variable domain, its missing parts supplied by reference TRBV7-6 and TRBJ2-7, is GAGVSQSPRYKVTKRGQDVALRCDPISGHVSLYWYRQALGQGPEFLTYFNYEAQQDKSGLPNDRFSAERPEGSISTLTIQRTEQRDSAMYRCASSSGQGPYEQYFGPGTRLTVT.

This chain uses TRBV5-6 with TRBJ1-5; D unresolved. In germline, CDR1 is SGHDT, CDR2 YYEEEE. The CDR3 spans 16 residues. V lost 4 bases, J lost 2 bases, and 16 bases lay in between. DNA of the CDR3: TGTGCCAGCAGCCCCGCGGGCGCAGGAGGCAATCAGCCCCAGCATTTT. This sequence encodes CASSPAGAGGNQPQHF.

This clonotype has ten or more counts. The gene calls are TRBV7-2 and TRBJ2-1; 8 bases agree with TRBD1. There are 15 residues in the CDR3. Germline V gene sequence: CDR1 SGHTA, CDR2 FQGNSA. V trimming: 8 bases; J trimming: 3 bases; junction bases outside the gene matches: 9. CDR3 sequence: CASSLGQGGYNEQFF. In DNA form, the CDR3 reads TGTGCCAGCTCACTCGGACAGGGAGGCTACAATGAGCAGTTCTTC.

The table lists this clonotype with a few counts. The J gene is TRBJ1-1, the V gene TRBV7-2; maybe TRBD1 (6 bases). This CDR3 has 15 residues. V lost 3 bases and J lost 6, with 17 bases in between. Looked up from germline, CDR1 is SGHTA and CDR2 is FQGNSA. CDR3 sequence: CASSFLPGQGSEAFF. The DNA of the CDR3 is TGTGCCAGCAGCTTTTTACCTGGGCAGGGGTCTGAAGCTTTCTTT. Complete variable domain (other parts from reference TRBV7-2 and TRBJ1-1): GAGVSQSPSNKVTEKGKDVELRCDPISGHTALYWYRQSLGQGLEFLIYFQGNSAPDKSGLPSDRFSAERTGGSVSTLTIQRTQQEDSAVYLCASSFLPGQGSEAFFGQGTRLTVV.

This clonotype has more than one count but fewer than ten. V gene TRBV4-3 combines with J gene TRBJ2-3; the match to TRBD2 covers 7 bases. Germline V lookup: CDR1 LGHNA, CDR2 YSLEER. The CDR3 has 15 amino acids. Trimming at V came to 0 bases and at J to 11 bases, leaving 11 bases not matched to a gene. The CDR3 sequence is CASSQDPLAESRQYF. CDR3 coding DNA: TGCGCCAGCAGCCAAGATCCGCTAGCGGAGTCCCGGCAGTATTTT.